A single sample gave rise to the 13 T cell receptor beta chains below, sequenced in a study of blood T cell repertoires in COVID-19. The table came from immunoSEQ multiplex PCR; TCRdb's copy has only in-frame clones and leaves some out. Of hundreds of thousands of clones listed, 85% to 90% were seen once; the top ten hold about 4%. The sequenced sample consisted of PBMCs or T cells enriched from blood (not recorded which). All receptors derive from a man aged 25-45 years who had recovered from COVID-19.

V gene TRBV29-1 combines with J gene TRBJ2-3; 10 bases are a match to TRBD1. Looked up from germline, CDR1 is SQVTM and CDR2 is ANQGSEA. The V gene end was trimmed by 2 bases and the J gene end by 4 bases; junction bases not matched to a gene: 9. CDR3 length: 16 amino acids. The CDR3 nucleotides read TGCAGCGTTGAATTCGTGCGGGACAGGGGATCAGATACGCAGTATTTT. Protein: CSVEFVRDRGSDTQYF.

The J gene is TRBJ2-7, the V gene TRBV5-1, with 7 bases that match TRBD2. Per the germline V gene, CDR1 is SGHRS and CDR2 is YFSETQ. J was trimmed by 4 bases and V by 4 bases; bases with no gene match: 17. This CDR3 comprises 17 residues. The CDR3 loop is CASSRTTGGAVSYEQYF. The CDR3 DNA is TGCGCCAGCAGCCGAACGACGGGGGGAGCCGTCTCGTACGAGCAGTACTTC.

This rearrangement joins TRBV6-5 to TRBJ2-7; D unclear. Per germline, CDR1 MNHEY and CDR2 SVGAGI. The CDR3 is 13 amino acids. The ends were cut back, 6 bases at V and 2 bases at J, with 11 bases in the middle. The CDR3 spells CASRGATTYEQYF. The CDR3, as DNA: TGTGCCAGCAGGGGCGCCACGACCTACGAGCAGTACTTC.

The chain is built from TRBV19 and TRBJ1-5; D is uncertain. Trimming shortened V by 3 bases and J by 5 bases, and 5 bases separated the two germline ends. CDR3 size: 12 residues. Germline CDR1 is LNHDA and CDR2 is SQIVND (reference sequence). The CDR3 sequence is CASSMRDQPQHF. CDR3 in DNA: TGTGCCAGTAGTATGAGGGATCAGCCCCAGCATTTT. The whole variable domain, filled in from reference TRBV19 and TRBJ1-5, reads DGGITQSPKYLFRKEGQNVTLSCEQNLNHDAMYWYRQDPGQGLRLIYYSQIVNDFQKGDIAEGYSVSREKKESFPLTVTSAQKNPTAFYLCASSMRDQPQHFGDGTRLSIL.

This chain joins TRBV27 and TRBJ1-5; D might be TRBD1 (6 bases). CDR3 length: 16 residues. Germline V gene sequence: CDR1 MNHEY, CDR2 SMNVEV (reference sequence). V was shortened by 8 bases and J by 2 bases, with 19 bases between the two germline ends. The CDR3 nucleotides read TGTGCCAGCGCTTGGATGGGGGCAGGTGGCAATCAGCCCCAGCATTTT. As protein: CASAWMGAGGNQPQHF.

This clone was seen a handful of times. The rearrangement links TRBV6-4 to TRBJ2-1; TRBD1 matches at 7 bases. Germline CDR1 reads MRHNA; CDR2 reads SNTAGT. V shed 0 bases and J 1 base; nucleotides not matched to a gene: 0. The CDR3 spans 15 residues. CDR3 DNA sequence: TGTGCCAGCAGTGACTCGACAGGGTCCTACAATGAGCAGTTCTTC. The encoded protein is CASSDSTGSYNEQFF.

V usage is TRBV28 and J usage is TRBJ2-1; 7 bases line up with TRBD2. The CDR3 runs to 15 residues. CDR1 is MDHEN and CDR2 is SYDVKM in the germline V gene. The ends lost 3 bases at V and 5 bases at J; junction bases unmatched: 7. For the CDR3, the DNA is TGTGCCAGCAGTTTGGGAGGGATTACACACAATGAGCAGTTCTTC. Translated: CASSLGGITHNEQFF.

The V call is TRBV4-1, the J call TRBJ1-5; D possibly corresponds to TRBD1 (6 bases). The germline V gene has CDR1 MGHRA and CDR2 YSYEKL. V lost 4 bases and J lost 0, with 10 bases in between. The CDR3 contains 15 residues. The CDR3 DNA is TGCGCCAGCAGCCCACGGGACATTAGCAATCAGCCCCAGCATTTT. The encoded protein is CASSPRDISNQPQHF.

V usage is TRBV12-3 or TRBV12-4 and J usage is TRBJ1-1; tentatively, D is TRBD1 (5 bases). The CDR3 covers 11 residues. V was pared by 7 bases and J by 10 bases, with 13 bases between. CDR3 sequence: CASTSGGRAFF. The DNA of the CDR3 is TGTGCCAGCACCTCGGGGGGGAGAGCTTTCTTT.

Comment on this clone: An end of the junction does not agree with germline; a read error may underlie this. This rearrangement joins TRBV7-7 to TRBJ2-7; D remains ambiguous. CDR1 and CDR2 from the germline V gene are SSHAT and FNYEAQ (reference sequence). The CDR3 is made up of 13 amino acids. CDR3 residues: CASSPGSSSEQYF. DNA of the CDR3: TGTGCTAGCAGCCCCGGGTCTTCAAGCGAGCAGTACTTC.

The chain recombines TRBV5-5 with TRBJ2-1; a possible D gene is TRBD1 (6 bases). Germline CDR1 is SGHKS and CDR2 is YYEKEE (reference sequence). Trimming shortened V by 4 bases and J by 5 bases, and 13 bases separated the two germline ends. The CDR3 extends over 14 amino acids. CDR3 DNA sequence: TGTGCCAGCAGCGGGGTGCGGACAGACAATGAGCAGTTCTTC. Its translation is CASSGVRTDNEQFF.

The V gene is TRBV11-2, the J gene TRBJ2-7; 7 nucleotides match TRBD1. The CDR3 loop spans 15 amino acids. Trimming at V came to 7 bases and at J to 4 bases, leaving 13 bases not matched to a gene. CDR1 and CDR2 (germline): SGHAT, FQNNGV. This chain's CDR3 is CASKGPGDRGYEQYF. The CDR3 nucleotides are TGTGCCAGCAAAGGTCCCGGGGACAGAGGTTACGAGCAGTACTTC.

The chain employs TRBV19 and TRBJ1-6, with 8 bases lining up with TRBD1. Germline V gene sequence: CDR1 LNHDA, CDR2 SQIVND (reference sequence). The trim removed 5 bases at V and 6 bases at J, leaving 15 bases unmatched. CDR3 length: 18 amino acids. In nucleotides, the CDR3 is TGTGCCAGTAGTTCAACAGGACCCGGGACAGGACTTAATTCACCCCTCCACTTT. Residues: CASSSTGPGTGLNSPLHF.